A selection of T cell receptor beta chains follows, all from one sample in a study of TIL therapy for anti-PD-1-resistant metastatic lung cancer. Sequenced by immunoSEQ multiplex PCR; TCRdb stores in-frame clones only, minus some. This table has more than 8,000 clones, 55% to 60% appearing once. This specimen consisted of tumor tissue, obtained at baseline. Every receptor here comes from a person between 30 and 79 years old with non-small cell lung cancer. The CDR3 runs from the conserved cysteine through the conserved F or W. D genes are given only for firm matches. Not all rows give a size; the values are once, few, many and, for expanded clones, a class.

v_gene	j_gene	abundance	d_gene	CDR3nt	CDR3aa
TRBV2	TRBJ1-5	few	TRBD1	TGTGCCAGCAGCGTACAGGGGAGGCAGCCCCAGCATTTT	CASSVQGRQPQHF
TRBV2	TRBJ2-2	-	-	TGTGCCAGCAGTGTTAGAAGCGGTGGAAGCGGAGGGGAGCTGTTTTTT	CASSVRSGGSGGELFF
TRBV2	TRBJ1-1	-	TRBD1	TGTGCCAGCAGCTATCAGACCGGGACAGGGACGACTGAAGCTTTCTTT	CASSYQTGTGTTEAFF
TRBV11-1	TRBJ2-1	-	-	TGTGCCAGCAGCTTGGAAAGTGACCCCTCGTACAATGAGCAGTTCTTC	CASSLESDPSYNEQFF
TRBV30	TRBJ1-5	-	-	TGTGCCTGGAGTGGTAGAAATCAGCCCCAGCATTTT	CAWSGRNQPQHF
TRBV2	TRBJ1-4	few	-	TGTGCCAGCAGTGTTACGGAAAAACTGTTTTTT	CASSVTEKLFF
TRBV5-1	TRBJ1-2	few	-	TGCGCCAGCAGCGGTGAGGGCTATGGCTACACCTTC	CASSGEGYGYTF
TRBV7-9	TRBJ2-7	-	-	TGTGCCAGCAGCTTATGGTTTATGGAGGACTTACCCTACGAGCAGTACTTC	CASSLWFMEDLPYEQYF
TRBV11-3	TRBJ2-1	once	-	TGTGCCAGCAGCTTAGGTAGATACTCCAATGAGCAGTTCTTC	CASSLGRYSNEQFF
TRBV5-6	TRBJ1-4	-	-	TGTGCCAGCAGCTTGTCTGCAACTAATGAAAAACTGTTTTTT	CASSLSATNEKLFF
TRBV14	TRBJ2-1	once	-	TGTGCCAGCAGCCAAGATCTTGGCAATGAGCAGTTCTTC	CASSQDLGNEQFF
TRBV10-3	TRBJ2-5	-	-	TGTGCCATCAGTGATTGGGGTAGTCCGCAAGAGACCCAGTACTTC	CAISDWGSPQETQYF
TRBV7-8	TRBJ2-7	-	TRBD2	TGTGCCAGCAGCCGTCAGCGGGGGGACGAGCAGTACTTC	CASSRQRGDEQYF
TRBV7-2	TRBJ1-2	few	-	TGTGCCAGCAGCCGTGGGGGGGGTCTATATGGCTACACCTTC	CASSRGGGLYGYTF
TRBV4-2	TRBJ2-7	-	TRBD2	TGTGCCAGCAGCCAAAAGGTAACGGCCGGGAGGGCCTACGAGCAGTACTTC	CASSQKVTAGRAYEQYF
TRBV10-3	TRBJ2-1	-	TRBD1	TGTGCCATCAGTGAGGACAGGGGGCCCCTGAGCTCCTACAATGAGCAGTTCTTC	CAISEDRGPLSSYNEQFF
TRBV6-1	TRBJ2-2	-	TRBD1	TGTGCCAGCAGTGGCCGGACAGGGCGGTTAACCGGGGAGCTGTTTTTT	CASSGRTGRLTGELFF
TRBV7-2	TRBJ2-7	-	-	TGTGCCAGCAGCTTAGTGGGTGGACTTTCAGCCTACGAGCAGTACTTC	CASSLVGGLSAYEQYF
TRBV9	TRBJ2-3	once	TRBD2	TGTGCCAGCAGCCCTCCCAGCGGGGGTGGGTCAGATACGCAGTATTTT	CASSPPSGGGSDTQYF
TRBV5-4	TRBJ2-7	-	TRBD2	TGTGCCAGCAGCTTAGAGACTAGCGGGAGGTTCTACGAGCAGTACTTC	CASSLETSGRFYEQYF
TRBV5-1	TRBJ2-3	-	-	TGCGCCAGCAGCCCTAACCCCGTTGGACGAAGCACAGATACGCAGTATTTT	CASSPNPVGRSTDTQYF
TRBV15	TRBJ2-4	-	-	TGTGCCACCAGCAGAGGGGGCCTTGACGTTATTCAGTACTTC	CATSRGGLDVIQYF
TRBV19	TRBJ2-1	-	-	TGTGCCAGTAGGAAAACGACTAGTACCTACAATGAGCAGTTCTTC	CASRKTTSTYNEQFF
TRBV2	TRBJ1-5	-	TRBD1	TGTGCCACTGGGACAGGGAGGAATCAGCCCCAGCATTTT	CATGTGRNQPQHF
TRBV27	TRBJ1-5	-	-	TGTGCCAGCAGTTTGGTTAAAACGGGGCCCCAGCATTTT	CASSLVKTGPQHF
TRBV7-2	TRBJ1-6	-	-	TGTGCCAGCAGCTTAGTTGGGGATTCACCCCTCCACTTT	CASSLVGDSPLHF
TRBV7-8	TRBJ2-5	-	-	TGTGCCAGCAGCTTAACCCGGGAGACCCAGTACTTC	CASSLTRETQYF
TRBV30	TRBJ2-2	-	TRBD1	TGTGCCTGGAGTGGGGGACCCGGGACAGGGGAGATCGGGGAGCTGTTTTTT	CAWSGGPGTGEIGELFF
TRBV19	TRBJ1-2	medium-sized	TRBD1	TGTGCCAGTAGTGTCACAGGGGTAGGTAACTATGGCTACACCTTC	CASSVTGVGNYGYTF
TRBV7-9	TRBJ2-5	-	TRBD2	TGTGCCAGCAGCTTATTGCGGGGGGACGGAATATCGCTACAAGAGACCCAGTACTTC	CASSLLRGDGISLQETQYF
TRBV5-5	TRBJ2-7	few	TRBD2	TGTGCCAGCAGCTTAGGACTAGCGGGAGGGCGTGAGCAGTACTTC	CASSLGLAGGREQYF
TRBV19	TRBJ1-4	medium-sized	TRBD1	TGTGCCAGTAGTCCAAGGACAGGGTGGAGTGAAAAACTGTTTTTT	CASSPRTGWSEKLFF
TRBV28	TRBJ2-3	few	TRBD2	TGTGCCAGCAGTCCGGAGCGGGGGTGGGCAGATACGCAGTATTTT	CASSPERGWADTQYF
TRBV4-2	TRBJ1-2	-	-	TGTGCCAGCAGCCGCGACCAGGACGGGAGGGGCTACACCTTC	CASSRDQDGRGYTF
TRBV29-1	TRBJ2-1	-	TRBD2	TGCAGCGTTGTTACCCTAGCGGGAGGGCCAAATGAGCAGTTCTTC	CSVVTLAGGPNEQFF
TRBV7-7	TRBJ2-1	few	TRBD2	TGTGCTAGCAGCTTAGGGCTAGCGGCCTACAATGAGCAGTTCTTC	CASSLGLAAYNEQFF
TRBV4-1	TRBJ1-2	-	-	TGCGCCAGCAGCCAAGCGACAGGAATATCGGCTAACTATGGCTACACCTTC	CASSQATGISANYGYTF
TRBV7-8	TRBJ2-3	few	-	TGTGCCAGCAGCTTAGCCAACGGAGGCACAGATACGCAGTATTTT	CASSLANGGTDTQYF
TRBV2	TRBJ1-1	-	-	TGTGCCAGCAGTGAGGCAGGAAGGGAAGCTTTCTTT	CASSEAGREAFF
TRBV19	TRBJ2-5	-	-	TGTGCCAGTAGAGAAGGACCAGGGGGCGGGGGAGAGACCCAGTACTTC	CASREGPGGGGETQYF
TRBV5-1	TRBJ1-1	-	-	TGCGCCAGCAGCTTGGAGCAGGGTCCCGCCACTGAAGCTTTCTTT	CASSLEQGPATEAFF
TRBV6-5	TRBJ2-7	medium-sized	TRBD1	TGTGCCAGCAGTTTCTTGCAGGGGGCCGTGCAGTACTTC	CASSFLQGAVQYF
TRBV6-9	TRBJ2-3	-	-	TGTGCCAGCAGCCCCCTCGGGTACGGGAAAGAGACAGATACGCAGTATTTT	CASSPLGYGKETDTQYF
TRBV5-8	TRBJ1-3	medium-sized	TRBD1	TGTGCCAGCAGCTCGAATGGACAGGGTGGCACCATATATTTT	CASSSNGQGGTIYF
TRBV5-1	TRBJ2-1	-	-	TGCGCCAGCAGCCCCCAGGGGACGGGCATTTACAATGAGCAGTTCTTC	CASSPQGTGIYNEQFF
TRBV5-6	TRBJ2-3	-	TRBD1	TGTGCCAGCAGCCTGGGTGGACAGGGGTTCTCAGATACGCAGTATTTT	CASSLGGQGFSDTQYF
TRBV5-1	TRBJ1-4	once	TRBD1	TGCGCCAGCAGCTTGGTGGGGACAGGCGGGGAAAAACTGTTTTTT	CASSLVGTGGEKLFF
TRBV4-1	TRBJ2-5	-	-	TGCGCCAGCAGCCTCGGTACTAGCAGGGGGAGGGGGGAGACCCAGTACTTC	CASSLGTSRGRGETQYF
TRBV2	TRBJ2-6	-	TRBD1	TGTGCCAGCAGTGAGACAGGGGGCGCTGGGGCCAACGTCCTGACTTTC	CASSETGGAGANVLTF
TRBV7-8	TRBJ2-7	-	-	TGTGCCAGCAGCTTGGGACGAGAGCAGTACTTC	CASSLGREQYF
TRBV6-1	TRBJ1-5	few	-	TGTGCCAGCACCCTGGTGGATAGCAATCAGCCCCAGCATTTT	CASTLVDSNQPQHF
TRBV7-9	TRBJ2-7	-	-	TGTGCCAGCAGCTTCGGACTACCTGGGGACAAGCAGTACTTC	CASSFGLPGDKQYF
TRBV7-8	TRBJ2-2	-	-	TGTGCCAGCAGCTTGTCCGGGGCGCGGACCGGGGAGCTGTTTTTT	CASSLSGARTGELFF
TRBV30	TRBJ1-5	-	-	TGTGCCTGGAGTGTACGGGGGGCGCGCGGCAATCAGCCCCAGCATTTT	CAWSVRGARGNQPQHF
TRBV7-2	TRBJ2-7	-	TRBD2	TGTGCCAGCAGCTTGGGGACTAGCCTCGGCGAGCAGTACTTC	CASSLGTSLGEQYF
TRBV29-1	TRBJ2-7	large	-	TGCAGCGTGGAAGAGGGGGGATACGAGCAGTACTTC	CSVEEGGYEQYF